This is a list of T cell receptor beta chains from one sample in a study of shared clonotypes between healthy human individuals. Data came from immunoSEQ multiplex PCR; TCRdb stores just in-frame clones and leaves some out. The sample lists about 380,000 clones; around 96% were seen once. Sequences were obtained from memory CD8+ T cells sorted from blood. The source is a man aged 30 to 45 in good health. Both conserved end residues are part of each CDR3. The order of the fields is clone size, D gene, V gene, J gene, CDR3 DNA, CDR3 protein. A D gene is named only where the DNA matches it firmly. A row's size may be missing; if present it is once, few, many or a size class.

>once|NA|TRBV7-9|TRBJ2-1
TGTGCCAGCAGCTTGAGAGCGTTTGATGAGCAGTTCTTC
CASSLRAFDEQFF
>once|TRBD1|TRBV30|TRBJ2-7
TGTGCCTGGAGTGTACAGGGGGGCGAGCAGTACTTC
CAWSVQGGEQYF
>NA|TRBD2|TRBV28|TRBJ2-3
TGTGCCAGCAGTTTAGGCGGGAGGATCACAGATACGCAGTATTTT
CASSLGGRITDTQYF
>once|NA|TRBV10-1|TRBJ2-1
TGCGCCAGCAGTGAGTCGGCGGGGTGGAGGGTCAATGAGCAGTTCTTC
CASSESAGWRVNEQFF
>once|TRBD2|TRBV11-2|TRBJ2-5
TGTGCCAGTGGAGGCGGGAGAAACCAAGAGACCCAGTACTTC
CASGGGRNQETQYF
>NA|NA|TRBV6-1|TRBJ2-1
TGTGCCAGCAGTCCTCAAACCCACCTCATAGGGGAGCAGTTCTTC
CASSPQTHLIGEQFF
>NA|NA|TRBV14|TRBJ1-1
TGTGCCAGCAGCCGAATCAGGGATCCCACTGAAGCTTTCTTT
CASSRIRDPTEAFF
>NA|TRBD1|TRBV6-9|TRBJ2-7
TGTGCCAGCAGTTACTCGGGACAGGGTACGTACGAGCAGTACTTC
CASSYSGQGTYEQYF
>NA|TRBD1|TRBV5-1|TRBJ1-1
TGCGCCAGCAGCGCCGACAGGGGAAACACTGAAGCTTTCTTT
CASSADRGNTEAFF
>NA|NA|TRBV7-3|TRBJ2-2
TGTGCCAGCAGACCTCTAATGGGGGCCGGGGAGCTGTTTTTT
CASRPLMGAGELFF
>NA|TRBD2|TRBV4-2|TRBJ2-7
TGTGCCAGCAGCCAAGCGGACGCCGCGGGAGCATACGAGCAGTACTTC
CASSQADAAGAYEQYF
>NA|NA|TRBV11-2|TRBJ1-1
TGTGCCAGCAGCTTGATCCAGGGTTCGTCAAACGCTGAAGCTTTCTTT
CASSLIQGSSNAEAFF
>once|NA|TRBV19|TRBJ1-1
TGTGCCAGTAGTTCAACAGGGTGGAACACTGAAGCTTTCTTT
CASSSTGWNTEAFF
>NA|TRBD1|TRBV28|TRBJ1-2
TGTGCCAGCAGTTTATGGGACAGGGACGATGGCTACACCTTC
CASSLWDRDDGYTF
>NA|NA|TRBV19|TRBJ2-7
TGTGCCAGTAGTATCGATACTAATAGCGGTTCCTACGAGCAGTACTTC
CASSIDTNSGSYEQYF